A selection of T cell receptor beta chains follows, all from one sample in a study of T cells in Graves' hyperthyroidism and ophthalmopathy. Each CDR3 protein is one row after TCRdb ran MiXCR on the multiplex PCR reads. This table has about 640,000 distinct CDR3 sequences, around 20% appearing once. Sequencing input: blood. All receptors come from a man aged 25-45 years with Graves' ophthalmopathy. The CDR3 runs from the conserved cysteine through the conserved F or W. D genes are given only for firm matches.

D gene	V gene	J gene	CDR3 protein
TRBD2	TRBV11-2	TRBJ2-3	CASSPSGRAADTQYF
TRBD1	TRBV20-1	TRBJ1-6	CSARATGTGFDSPLHF
TRBD1	TRBV12-3/TRBV12-4	TRBJ2-5	CASIYGQGRSGTQYF
TRBD1	TRBV12-3/TRBV12-4	TRBJ1-1	CASSFYRDRYTEAFF
TRBD2	TRBV29-1	TRBJ2-1	CSVRGPTSGRNNEQFF
NA	TRBV27	TRBJ1-1	CASSVVGYENTEAFF
TRBD1	TRBV5-1	TRBJ2-4	CASSPRDRLAKNIQYF
NA	TRBV20-1	TRBJ2-3	CSARAFTDTQYF
NA	TRBV7-2	TRBJ1-5	CASSQVVSNQPQHF
NA	TRBV4-1	TRBJ2-5	CASSQAPRGAQETQYF
NA	TRBV4-1	TRBJ2-5	CASSQELDRIRETQYF
NA	TRBV28	TRBJ2-2	CASMQGGSNTGELFF
NA	TRBV27	TRBJ1-2	CASSLKPPRLGGYGYTF
NA	TRBV19	TRBJ1-5	CASSKAGGRLGNQPQHF
NA	TRBV12-3/TRBV12-4	TRBJ2-3	CASSSLQVGSGTDTQYF
NA	TRBV6-5	TRBJ2-5	CASSYSKLGRETQYF
NA	TRBV7-2	TRBJ2-1	CASSLDPQDEQFF
TRBD1	TRBV11-2	TRBJ2-2	CASSPLQGRSTGELFF
NA	TRBV6-1	TRBJ2-3	CASISAKTRPYTDTQYF
NA	TRBV10-3	TRBJ2-7	CAISESAENEQYF
NA	TRBV9	TRBJ1-4	CASSVEGTIGEKLFF
NA	TRBV20-1	TRBJ2-3	CSARPPSGSGHTQYF
TRBD1	TRBV3-1	TRBJ2-1	CASSQDRRGSYNEQFF
TRBD2	TRBV5-4	TRBJ2-5	CASSLGREAPKTQYF
NA	TRBV4-1	TRBJ2-3	CASSQDPEGSTDTQYF
TRBD1	TRBV14	TRBJ2-7	CASSQVLGGHPYEQYF
TRBD1	TRBV6-2/TRBV6-3	TRBJ2-7	CASSLPGQGGEQYF
NA	TRBV10-3	TRBJ1-2	CAISAGQDYGYTF
NA	TRBV28	TRBJ1-2	CASSLQQHSLYGYTF
NA	TRBV5-6	TRBJ2-6	CASRAGANVLTF
NA	TRBV7-9	TRBJ2-7	CASSLGGLYEQYF
TRBD1	TRBV28	TRBJ2-7	CASSLEGQGREQYF
NA	TRBV20-1	TRBJ1-5	CSARNQEGRTPQHF
TRBD2	TRBV24-1	TRBJ2-3	CATSFPGLALDTQYF
NA	TRBV3-1	TRBJ2-7	CASSQGIFYYEQYF
TRBD1	TRBV5-1	TRBJ2-7	CASSLGQQGSAEQYF